The clone carrying this T cell receptor (beta chain) showed up many times. The CDR3 has 15 residues. Germline V gives CDR1 SGHRS, CDR2 YFSETQ. Between the trimmed V and J ends, which lost 3 bases and 4 bases, there was a span of 16 bases. Healthy individuals of Caucasian origin from Russia, aged 6 to 90, served as donors. Isolation of PBMCs gave at least 6.5 million cells per sample. Through a sample-barcoded 5' primer and a J-beta primer mix, a second PCR was run for roughly 6 to 11 cycles. TCRdb itself ran the 5' RACE reads through MiXCR, one entry per CDR3 protein. The table lists about 700,000 distinct CDR3 sequences, about 34% of them singletons. The data derive from a study of blood T cells in healthy people across ages. On the study more broadly: Using template switching, researchers captured about one barcoded beta molecule for each two T cells.

The receptor's source is a woman older than 75 in good health. The sample was blood. The chain links TRBV5-1 to TRBJ1-2; D may be TRBD1 (5 bases). The CDR3 nucleotides are TGCGCCAGCAGCTCCGGTTGGGACGGACTCTATGGCTACACCTTC. Encoded protein: CASSSGWDGLYGYTF.